These T cell receptor beta chains were read from a single sample in a study of identical twins. MiXCR, run by TCRdb on the 5' RACE reads, gives a single entry per CDR3 protein. The sample lists a few hundred thousand distinct CDR3 sequences, less than 20% occurring once. The sample taken for sequencing was naive T cells sorted from blood. The receptors stem from a man in his fifties in good health. Both conserved end residues are part of each CDR3. Fields, in order: clone size, J gene, V gene, D gene, CDR3 DNA, CDR3 protein. A D gene is named only where the DNA matches it firmly. Expanded clones are given a class, and other clones once, few, many or no size at all.

>-|TRBJ2-5|TRBV11-2|-
TGTGCCAGCAGCTTGATAAGGGGGAGAGAGACCCAGTACTTC
CASSLIRGRETQYF
>-|TRBJ1-2|TRBV7-9|-
TGTGCCAGCAGCTTCGAGCTGGAATCGGGCTACACCTTC
CASSFELESGYTF
>many|TRBJ2-5|TRBV15|-
TGTGCCACCAGCCAACCAGGGGAGACCCAGTACTTC
CATSQPGETQYF
>few|TRBJ2-1|TRBV18|-
TGTGCCAGCTCACCACCGAGTGAGAGCTCCTACAATGAGCAGTTCTTC
CASSPPSESSYNEQFF
>few|TRBJ2-3|TRBV4-3|-
TGCGCCAGCAGCCCATCCATCCCGGAAGATACGCAGTATTTT
CASSPSIPEDTQYF
>few|TRBJ2-7|TRBV27|TRBD2
TGTGCCAGCAGTCAGGGACTAGCGGGAGTGAACGAGCAGTACTTC
CASSQGLAGVNEQYF
>-|TRBJ2-3|TRBV4-2|-
TGTGCCAGCAGCCAAGATCTGGACAGCACAGATACGCAGTATTTT
CASSQDLDSTDTQYF
>few|TRBJ2-7|TRBV29-1|-
TGCAGCGTACAGGCGAGCTCCTACGAGCAGTACTTC
CSVQASSYEQYF
>few|TRBJ1-3|TRBV4-3|-
TGCGCCAGCAGCCAAGATCCCGGGAACACCATATATTTT
CASSQDPGNTIYF
>few|TRBJ2-4|TRBV5-5|-
TGTGCCAGCAGCGCAGGCAGCTCCAAAAACATTCAGTACTTC
CASSAGSSKNIQYF
>-|TRBJ2-6|TRBV29-1|-
TGCAGCGTGCGGTCTGGGGCCAACGTCCTGACTTTC
CSVRSGANVLTF
>few|TRBJ2-2|TRBV20-1|TRBD2
TGCAGTGCGACCGATGGGACTAGCGATTCCGGGGAGCTGTTTTTT
CSATDGTSDSGELFF
>-|TRBJ2-5|TRBV12-3/TRBV12-4|-
TGTGCCAGCAGTCCCCTGGTCGCGGAAGAGACCCAGTACTTC
CASSPLVAEETQYF
>few|TRBJ2-7|TRBV12-3/TRBV12-4|-
TGTGCCAGCAGTTTTCTCGCAGCCTCCTACGACGAGCAGTACTTC
CASSFLAASYDEQYF
>many|TRBJ2-3|TRBV20-1|-
TGCAGTGCTAGAGATTTGGCAAGAACTCACACAGATACGCAGTATTTT
CSARDLARTHTDTQYF
>many|TRBJ2-7|TRBV5-1|TRBD2
TGCGCCAGCAGCCCAGCACGGACTAGCGGGACCTACGAGCAGTACTTC
CASSPARTSGTYEQYF
>-|TRBJ2-3|TRBV5-4|TRBD1
TGTGCCAGCAGCCGACAGGGGGCCTCGCGCCGTGATACGCAGTATTTT
CASSRQGASRRDTQYF
>many|TRBJ2-7|TRBV29-1|TRBD2
TGCAGCGTTGGGCTAGCGGGAGGCCGGGGGGAGCAGTACTTC
CSVGLAGGRGEQYF
>few|TRBJ2-3|TRBV20-1|-
TGCAGTGCTAGCGACAGAAACACAGATACGCAGTATTTT
CSASDRNTDTQYF
>-|TRBJ1-6|TRBV27|-
TGTGCCAGCAGTCGAGCTTCAAGGTCACCCCTCCACTTT
CASSRASRSPLHF
>-|TRBJ1-1|TRBV5-1|-
TGCGCCAGCAGCTCTCGACAGGCGAACACTGAAGCTTTCTTT
CASSSRQANTEAFF
>many|TRBJ2-1|TRBV7-9|-
TGTGCCAGCAGCTTAACGCATGAGCAGTTCTTC
CASSLTHEQFF